Listed below are T cell receptor beta chains from one sample, sequenced in a study of identical twins. TCRdb redid the calling of the 5' RACE reads with MiXCR, one entry per CDR3 protein. The table includes hundreds of thousands of distinct CDR3 sequences, 10% to 15% detected once. In addition, the sample was reused for a study of yellow fever vaccine responses in identical twins.

Sequenced input: CD8+ T cells sorted from blood. The receptors stem from a young woman in good health. Each CDR3 is given with its conserved first and last residue. Each record gives: CDR3 length, J gene, clone size, V gene, D gene, CDR3 protein, CDR3 DNA. The D gene is left open where the match is weak. Clone sizes are given selectively: once, few, many, or a class where the clone is expanded.

len: 13; j_gene: TRBJ2-7; abundance: once; v_gene: TRBV27; d_gene: .; CDR3aa: CASSLGEGLEQYF; CDR3nt: TGTGCCAGCAGTTTAGGTGAGGGTCTTGAGCAGTACTTC
len: 15; j_gene: TRBJ2-1; abundance: many; v_gene: TRBV9; d_gene: .; CDR3aa: CASSGTGSAYNEQFF; CDR3nt: TGTGCCAGCAGCGGGACGGGGTCCGCCTACAATGAGCAGTTCTTC
len: 15; j_gene: TRBJ2-5; abundance: once; v_gene: TRBV3-1; d_gene: .; CDR3aa: CATSPHGAGEETQYF; CDR3nt: TGTGCCACCAGCCCCCATGGGGCTGGAGAAGAGACCCAGTACTTC
len: 13; j_gene: TRBJ2-1; abundance: .; v_gene: TRBV7-8; d_gene: .; CDR3aa: CASSFGLPNEQFF; CDR3nt: TGTGCCAGCAGCTTCGGACTCCCCAATGAGCAGTTCTTC
len: 11; j_gene: TRBJ2-7; abundance: many; v_gene: TRBV20-1; d_gene: TRBD2; CDR3aa: CSAWTSGEQYF; CDR3nt: TGCAGTGCTTGGACTAGCGGCGAGCAGTACTTC
len: 14; j_gene: TRBJ2-7; abundance: few; v_gene: TRBV28; d_gene: .; CDR3aa: CASSRRALIMEQYF; CDR3nt: TGTGCCAGCAGTCGCCGGGCCCTAATAATGGAGCAGTACTTC
len: 19; j_gene: TRBJ2-2; abundance: .; v_gene: TRBV11-2; d_gene: TRBD2; CDR3aa: CASSLIGASGGHNTGELFF; CDR3nt: TGTGCCAGCAGCTTAATCGGGGCTAGCGGGGGGCACAACACCGGGGAGCTGTTTTTT
len: 17; j_gene: TRBJ2-3; abundance: .; v_gene: TRBV27; d_gene: TRBD2; CDR3aa: CASSSGTSGARADTQYF; CDR3nt: TGTGCCAGCAGTTCGGGGACTAGCGGGGCTCGGGCAGATACGCAGTATTTT
len: 15; j_gene: TRBJ2-1; abundance: .; v_gene: TRBV13; d_gene: .; CDR3aa: CASSLEGGTGVEQFF; CDR3nt: TGTGCCAGCAGCTTAGAGGGGGGAACGGGGGTTGAGCAGTTCTTC
len: 16; j_gene: TRBJ2-7; abundance: few; v_gene: TRBV9; d_gene: .; CDR3aa: CASSGGVGRSSYEQYF; CDR3nt: TGTGCCAGCAGCGGGGGGGTGGGGCGGAGCTCCTACGAGCAGTACTTC
len: 14; j_gene: TRBJ2-1; abundance: .; v_gene: TRBV29-1; d_gene: .; CDR3aa: CSVVRAETYNEQFF; CDR3nt: TGCAGCGTTGTGCGAGCGGAGACCTACAATGAGCAGTTCTTC
len: 17; j_gene: TRBJ2-3; abundance: few; v_gene: TRBV20-1; d_gene: TRBD2; CDR3aa: CSARGVGTSGTTDTQYF; CDR3nt: TGCAGTGCTAGAGGAGTTGGGACTAGCGGGACCACAGATACGCAGTATTTT
len: 19; j_gene: TRBJ2-1; abundance: .; v_gene: TRBV11-1; d_gene: TRBD2; CDR3aa: CASSLIGLAGVPSYNEQFF; CDR3nt: TGTGCCAGCAGCTTAATAGGGCTAGCGGGAGTTCCCTCCTACAATGAGCAGTTCTTC
len: 13; j_gene: TRBJ2-7; abundance: .; v_gene: TRBV11-2; d_gene: TRBD1; CDR3aa: CASSGQGGYEQYF; CDR3nt: TGTGCCAGCAGCGGACAGGGAGGTTACGAGCAGTACTTC
len: 17; j_gene: TRBJ2-3; abundance: .; v_gene: TRBV7-9; d_gene: TRBD2; CDR3aa: CASSLLPSGGDTDTQYF; CDR3nt: TGTGCCAGCAGCTTGCTCCCTAGCGGGGGGGACACAGATACGCAGTATTTT
len: 20; j_gene: TRBJ2-7; abundance: .; v_gene: TRBV5-6; d_gene: TRBD2; CDR3aa: CASSSEDRLRTSGISYEQYF; CDR3nt: TGTGCCAGCAGCTCCGAGGACAGGCTAAGGACTAGCGGGATCTCCTACGAGCAGTACTTC
len: 14; j_gene: TRBJ1-2; abundance: few; v_gene: TRBV19; d_gene: .; CDR3aa: CASSINHRDYGYTF; CDR3nt: TGTGCCAGTAGTATAAACCACAGGGACTATGGCTACACCTTC
len: 15; j_gene: TRBJ1-1; abundance: few; v_gene: TRBV12-5; d_gene: TRBD1; CDR3aa: CASGPKKTGITEAFF; CDR3nt: TGTGCTAGTGGTCCCAAAAAGACAGGGATAACTGAAGCTTTCTTT
len: 15; j_gene: TRBJ1-1; abundance: .; v_gene: TRBV27; d_gene: .; CDR3aa: CASSLSGGGSLEAFF; CDR3nt: TGTGCCAGCAGTTTATCTGGGGGCGGTTCCCTTGAAGCTTTCTTT
len: 17; j_gene: TRBJ2-5; abundance: .; v_gene: TRBV7-2; d_gene: TRBD2; CDR3aa: CASSPGTSGSFQETQYF; CDR3nt: TGTGCCAGCAGCCCAGGGACTAGCGGGAGTTTTCAAGAGACCCAGTACTTC
len: 16; j_gene: TRBJ2-5; abundance: .; v_gene: TRBV5-4; d_gene: .; CDR3aa: CASSSGLRERAQTQYF; CDR3nt: TGTGCCAGCAGCTCCGGACTGAGGGAGAGGGCGCAGACCCAGTACTTC
len: 14; j_gene: TRBJ1-1; abundance: few; v_gene: TRBV5-1; d_gene: .; CDR3aa: CASSLGQMNTEAFF; CDR3nt: TGCGCCAGCAGCTTGGGACAGATGAACACTGAAGCTTTCTTT
len: 13; j_gene: TRBJ2-2; abundance: .; v_gene: TRBV27; d_gene: TRBD2; CDR3aa: CASSLGGYGELFF; CDR3nt: TGTGCCAGCAGTTTGGGAGGGTACGGGGAGCTGTTTTTT
len: 15; j_gene: TRBJ1-2; abundance: few; v_gene: TRBV29-1; d_gene: TRBD1; CDR3aa: CSVEGEQGAYYGYTF; CDR3nt: TGCAGCGTTGAAGGGGAGCAGGGGGCGTACTATGGCTACACCTTC
len: 13; j_gene: TRBJ2-7; abundance: many; v_gene: TRBV13; d_gene: .; CDR3aa: CASSQDGTYEQYF; CDR3nt: TGTGCCAGCAGCCAGGACGGAACCTACGAGCAGTACTTC
len: 13; j_gene: TRBJ2-5; abundance: .; v_gene: TRBV20-1; d_gene: .; CDR3aa: CSASTLVWETQYF; CDR3nt: TGCAGTGCTAGCACCCTGGTTTGGGAGACCCAGTACTTC
len: 16; j_gene: TRBJ1-2; abundance: .; v_gene: TRBV27; d_gene: .; CDR3aa: CASRTSGTPPGYGYTF; CDR3nt: TGTGCCAGCAGGACCTCCGGGACACCGCCCGGCTATGGCTACACCTTC
len: 17; j_gene: TRBJ2-3; abundance: .; v_gene: TRBV2; d_gene: TRBD2; CDR3aa: CASSDRRGRGNTDTQYF; CDR3nt: TGTGCCAGCAGTGATCGGAGAGGGCGGGGGAACACAGATACGCAGTATTTT
len: 14; j_gene: TRBJ2-2; abundance: .; v_gene: TRBV6-4; d_gene: .; CDR3aa: CASSEGGHTGELFF; CDR3nt: TGTGCCAGCAGTGAGGGGGGACATACCGGGGAGCTGTTTTTT
len: 13; j_gene: TRBJ2-5; abundance: .; v_gene: TRBV10-3; d_gene: TRBD2; CDR3aa: CAISELAEETQYF; CDR3nt: TGTGCCATCTCGGAGCTAGCGGAAGAGACCCAGTACTTC
len: 13; j_gene: TRBJ2-7; abundance: .; v_gene: TRBV29-1; d_gene: TRBD1; CDR3aa: CSVDEGQTYEQYF; CDR3nt: TGCAGCGTTGACGAGGGACAGACTTACGAGCAGTACTTC
len: 13; j_gene: TRBJ2-7; abundance: .; v_gene: TRBV6-5; d_gene: .; CDR3aa: CASSWDMTYEQYF; CDR3nt: TGTGCCAGCAGTTGGGACATGACCTACGAGCAGTACTTC
len: 14; j_gene: TRBJ2-1; abundance: .; v_gene: TRBV12-5; d_gene: .; CDR3aa: CASGWRVGHNEQFF; CDR3nt: TGTGCTAGTGGTTGGAGGGTAGGTCACAATGAGCAGTTCTTC
len: 12; j_gene: TRBJ1-2; abundance: .; v_gene: TRBV20-1; d_gene: .; CDR3aa: CSTGALGYGYTF; CDR3nt: TGCAGCACTGGGGCCCTGGGATATGGCTACACCTTC